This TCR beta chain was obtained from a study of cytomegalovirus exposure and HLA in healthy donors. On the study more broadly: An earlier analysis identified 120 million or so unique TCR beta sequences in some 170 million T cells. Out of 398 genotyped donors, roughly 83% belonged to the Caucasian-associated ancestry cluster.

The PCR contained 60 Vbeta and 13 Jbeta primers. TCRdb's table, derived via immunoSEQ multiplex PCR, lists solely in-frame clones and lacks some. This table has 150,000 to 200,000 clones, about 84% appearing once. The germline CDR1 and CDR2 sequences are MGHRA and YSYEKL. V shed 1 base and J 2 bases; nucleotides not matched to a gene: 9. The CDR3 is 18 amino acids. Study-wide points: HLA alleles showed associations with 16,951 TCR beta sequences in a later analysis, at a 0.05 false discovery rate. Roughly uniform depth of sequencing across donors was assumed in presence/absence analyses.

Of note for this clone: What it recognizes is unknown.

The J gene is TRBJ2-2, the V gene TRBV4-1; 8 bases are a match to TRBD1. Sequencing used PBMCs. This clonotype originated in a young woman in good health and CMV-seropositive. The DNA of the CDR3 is TGCGCCAGCAGCCAAGTCCGAAAAACAGGGGGTAACACCGGGGAGCTGTTTTTT. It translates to CASSQVRKTGGNTGELFF.